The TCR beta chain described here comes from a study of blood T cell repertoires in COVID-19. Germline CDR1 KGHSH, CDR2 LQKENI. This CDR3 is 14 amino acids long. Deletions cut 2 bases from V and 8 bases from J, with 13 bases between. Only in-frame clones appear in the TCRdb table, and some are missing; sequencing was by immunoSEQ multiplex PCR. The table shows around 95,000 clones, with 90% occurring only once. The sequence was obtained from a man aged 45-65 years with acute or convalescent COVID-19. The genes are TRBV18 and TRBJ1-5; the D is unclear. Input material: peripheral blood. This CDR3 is CASSPNFSREPQHF. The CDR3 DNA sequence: TGTGCCAGCTCACCAAATTTTAGTCGCGAGCCCCAGCATTTT.